This T cell receptor beta chain was captured in a study of cytomegalovirus exposure and HLA in healthy donors. Overall study: There were around 390 genotyped donors. Of these, roughly 84% fell in the genetic ancestry cluster associated with self-reported Caucasian donors.

Study-wide points: Among TCR beta chains, those listed as cytomegalovirus-associated numbered roughly 150.

Trimming left V 8 bases short and J 4 bases short, with 9 bases between. Germline CDR1 MNHEY, CDR2 SMNVEV (reference sequence). This CDR3 is built from 12 residues. Regarding donors, all were healthy bone marrow donors. This clone turned up a few times. Its cognate antigen is unknown. The primer mix had 60 Vbeta and 13 Jbeta primers. The table came from immunoSEQ multiplex PCR; TCRdb's copy has only in-frame clones and leaves some out. The sample includes fewer than 200,000 clones, around 73% seen only once; the top ten take 5.4%. The rearrangement joins TRBV27 to TRBJ1-5, with D uncertain. The origin of this receptor is a woman younger than 35 in good health and CMV-seropositive. The sequenced sample was PBMCs. Written as DNA, the CDR3 is TGTGCCAGCGGCCCCCCTAATCAGCCCCAGCATTTT. This sequence encodes CASGPPNQPQHF.